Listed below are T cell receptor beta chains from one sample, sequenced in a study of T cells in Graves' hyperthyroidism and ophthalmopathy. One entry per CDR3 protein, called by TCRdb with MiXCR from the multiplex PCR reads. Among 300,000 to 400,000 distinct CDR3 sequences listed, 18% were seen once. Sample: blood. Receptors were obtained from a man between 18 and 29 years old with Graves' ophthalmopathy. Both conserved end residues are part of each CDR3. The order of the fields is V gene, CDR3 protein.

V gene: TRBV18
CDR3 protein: CASSPDRGIDTIYF

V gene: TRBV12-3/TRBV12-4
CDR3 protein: CASREAGGEQFF

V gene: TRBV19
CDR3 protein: CASSPMRGSSYNEQFF

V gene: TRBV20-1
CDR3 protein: CSARDWRGGLNSPLHF

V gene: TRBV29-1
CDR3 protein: CSVDREGYGYTF

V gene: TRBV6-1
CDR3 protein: CASGGRDSSYEQYF

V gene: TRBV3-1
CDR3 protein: CASSLRGDGQNEKLFF

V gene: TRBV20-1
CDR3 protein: CSAGVEKLFF

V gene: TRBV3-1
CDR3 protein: CASSPGGEGTYEQYF

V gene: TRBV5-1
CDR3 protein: CASAVGEKYEQYF

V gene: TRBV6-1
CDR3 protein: CATPGQPNTEAFF

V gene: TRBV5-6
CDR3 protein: CASSLDRRNDYGYTF

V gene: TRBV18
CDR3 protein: CASSPPTLQETQYF

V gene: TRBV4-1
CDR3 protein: CASSQEVQPVYEQYF

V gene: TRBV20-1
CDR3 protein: CSARDPRIGGYTF

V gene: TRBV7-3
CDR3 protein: CASSPEGSRATGWEQYF

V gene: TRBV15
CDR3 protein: CATSSTRVNTGELFF

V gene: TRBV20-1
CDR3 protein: CSALMGSGGDTQYF

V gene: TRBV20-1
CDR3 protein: CSAKTGAKGLRYGYTF

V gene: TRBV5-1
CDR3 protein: CASSFGYGDEQFF

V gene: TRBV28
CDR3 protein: CASSFPGTSSNTIYF

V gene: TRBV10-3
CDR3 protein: CAISEQGDNYGYTF

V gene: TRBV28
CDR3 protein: CASSFSPGTDNQPQHF

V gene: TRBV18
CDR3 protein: CASSPDSGEQYF

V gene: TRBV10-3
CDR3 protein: CAISEEGEAFF

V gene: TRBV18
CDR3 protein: CASSPPTRENTEAFF

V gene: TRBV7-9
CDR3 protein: CASSPRTSGRGETQYF

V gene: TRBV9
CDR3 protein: CASSVVTGQGNTGELFF

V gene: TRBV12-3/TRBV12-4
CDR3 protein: CASRTPETGFMNTEAFF

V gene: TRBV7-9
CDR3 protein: CASSSRAGGNNEQFF

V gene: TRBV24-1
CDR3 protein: CATSPSGEYGYTF

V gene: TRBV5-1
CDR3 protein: CASRPGIDTEAFF

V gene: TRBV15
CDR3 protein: CATSPRDGSYEQYF

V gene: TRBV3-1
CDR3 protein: CASSQDAGMPQHF

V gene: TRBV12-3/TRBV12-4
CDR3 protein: CASTSGQGAYEQYF

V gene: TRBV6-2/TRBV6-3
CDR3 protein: CASSSRPGGSYEQYF

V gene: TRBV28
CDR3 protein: CASSWTGESYEQYF

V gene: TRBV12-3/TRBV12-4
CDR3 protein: CASSLAPGGAGYGYTF

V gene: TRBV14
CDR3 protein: CASSQMNTGELFF

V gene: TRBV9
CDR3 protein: CASSVAVRDEQYF

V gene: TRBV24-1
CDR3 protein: CATSDAGQGITGELFF

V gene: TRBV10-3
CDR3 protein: CAISESVQNTQPQHF

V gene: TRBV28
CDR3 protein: CSTGGPMNTEAFF

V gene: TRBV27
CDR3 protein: CASSQTSGGGETQYF

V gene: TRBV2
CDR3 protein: CASIGSPDTQYF

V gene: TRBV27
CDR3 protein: CASSTFGRDRNSPLHF

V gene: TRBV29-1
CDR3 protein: CSVELDSDSYEQYF

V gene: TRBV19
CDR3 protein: CASTTGTGLHYNQPQHF

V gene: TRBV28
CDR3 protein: CASSSTGGYDYGYTF

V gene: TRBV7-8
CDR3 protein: CASSHNRATEAFF

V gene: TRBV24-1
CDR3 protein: CATSRTGNQETQYF

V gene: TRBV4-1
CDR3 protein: CASSQGGGLIRSPLHF

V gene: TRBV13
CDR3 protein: CASSPRSTAGDNEQFF